These T cell receptor beta chains were read from a single sample in a study of low-dose radiotherapy and immunotherapy resistance in tumors. TCRdb redid the calling of the reads with MiXCR, one entry per CDR3 protein. The repertoire holds around 100,000 distinct CDR3 sequences, roughly 20% seen once, with over 4% in the top ten. The sample consisted of PBMCs, taken after low-dose radiotherapy plus immunotherapy. The receptor set was obtained from a male donor with prostate cancer. Both conserved end residues are part of each CDR3. The D gene is left open where the match is weak. Clone size, where shown, is once, few, many, or a class for clones that have expanded.

J gene,D gene,clone size,V gene,CDR3 protein,CDR3 DNA
TRBJ1-2,NA,few,TRBV7-6,CASSPQGGVYGYTF,TGTGCCAGCAGCCCTCAGGGTGGGGTCTATGGCTACACCTTC
TRBJ2-7,NA,many,TRBV23-1,CASSQPGYEQYF,TGCGCCAGCAGTCAACCCGGATACGAGCAGTACTTC
TRBJ2-1,NA,many,TRBV5-4,CATATTSVSEQFF,TGTGCCACCGCCACTACAAGCGTTAGTGAGCAGTTCTTC
TRBJ1-2,TRBD1,NA,TRBV7-8,CASSLRTGGSSNYGYTF,TGTGCCAGCAGCTTGAGGACAGGGGGGAGTAGTAACTATGGCTACACCTTC
TRBJ2-7,NA,many,TRBV5-1,CASSSSETAETYEQYF,TGCGCCAGCAGCTCTTCCGAGACGGCAGAAACCTACGAGCAGTACTTC
TRBJ2-3,TRBD1,many,TRBV5-1,CASSSRAGTEHTDTQYF,TGCGCCAGCAGCTCGAGAGCCGGGACAGAGCACACAGATACGCAGTATTTT
TRBJ2-1,NA,medium-sized,TRBV5-4,CASSLRGRYGEQFF,TGTGCCAGCAGCTTACGGGGGCGTTATGGTGAGCAGTTCTTC
TRBJ2-7,TRBD2,many,TRBV2,CASKGGGLAGNEQYF,TGTGCCAGCAAAGGGGGTGGACTAGCGGGGAACGAGCAGTACTTC
TRBJ2-3,TRBD2,many,TRBV29-1,CSAGLAGGPTDTQYF,TGCAGCGCCGGACTAGCGGGGGGGCCAACAGATACGCAGTATTTT
TRBJ1-2,NA,many,TRBV5-4,CASSLPVPRNHGYTF,TGTGCCAGCAGCTTGCCTGTGCCGAGGAATCATGGCTACACCTTC
TRBJ2-1,NA,many,TRBV10-3,CAIGRASGNEQFF,TGTGCCATCGGTAGGGCCTCGGGCAATGAGCAGTTCTTC
TRBJ1-6,TRBD1,many,TRBV15,CATSRATGNNSPLHF,TGTGCCACCAGCAGAGCGACAGGGAATAATTCACCCCTCCACTTT
TRBJ2-3,NA,many,TRBV12-3/TRBV12-4,CASRSTDTQYF,TGTGCCAGCAGGTCCACAGATACGCAGTATTTT
TRBJ2-1,NA,once,TRBV5-1,CASSQGRVHNVQFF,TGTGCCAGCAGCCAAGGACGGGTACACAATGTGCAGTTCTTC
TRBJ2-3,NA,NA,TRBV14,CASSQVDHTQYF,TGTGCCAGCAGCCAAGTTGACCATACGCAGTATTTT
TRBJ2-3,TRBD2,few,TRBV6-2/TRBV6-3,CASSDRLAGYTDTQYF,TGTGCCAGCAGTGATAGACTAGCGGGATACACAGATACGCAGTATTTT
TRBJ2-3,TRBD1,many,TRBV7-9,CASSQGAAFTDTQYF,TGTGCCAGCAGTCAGGGGGCTGCTTTCACAGATACGCAGTATTTT
TRBJ2-2,TRBD1,many,TRBV20-1,CSARDRLRDSGTGELFF,TGCAGTGCTAGAGATCGGCTACGGGACAGCGGAACCGGGGAGCTGTTTTTT
TRBJ1-5,NA,few,TRBV23-1,CPGGGNQPQHF,TGCCCCGGGGGGGGAAATCAGCCCCAGCATTTT
TRBJ2-5,NA,many,TRBV2,CASSVVANQETQYF,TGTGCCAGCAGTGTGGTGGCCAACCAAGAGACCCAGTACTTC
TRBJ2-3,NA,many,TRBV5-1,CASSLAGPGDTDTQYF,TGCGCCAGCAGCTTGGCTGGCCCGGGGGACACAGATACGCAGTATTTT
TRBJ1-5,NA,many,TRBV20-1,CSARVPGAKGWPQHF,TGCAGTGCTAGAGTGCCAGGGGCCAAAGGTTGGCCCCAGCATTTT
TRBJ2-5,TRBD1,many,TRBV4-1,CASSQATGGEAETQYF,TGCGCCAGCAGCCAAGCGACAGGGGGCGAGGCGGAGACCCAGTACTTC
TRBJ2-7,NA,NA,TRBV5-6,CASSWRTQRISYEQYF,TGTGCCAGCAGCTGGAGGACGCAACGCATTTCCTACGAGCAGTACTTC